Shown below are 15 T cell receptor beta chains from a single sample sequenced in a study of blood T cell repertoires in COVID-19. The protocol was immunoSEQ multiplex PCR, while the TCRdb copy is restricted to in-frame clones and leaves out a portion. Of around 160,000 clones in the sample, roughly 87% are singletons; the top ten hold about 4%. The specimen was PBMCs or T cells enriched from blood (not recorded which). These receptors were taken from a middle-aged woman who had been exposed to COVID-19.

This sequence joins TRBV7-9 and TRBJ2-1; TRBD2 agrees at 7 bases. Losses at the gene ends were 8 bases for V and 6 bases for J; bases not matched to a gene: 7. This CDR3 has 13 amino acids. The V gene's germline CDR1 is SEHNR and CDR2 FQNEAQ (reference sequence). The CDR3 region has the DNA TGTGCCAGCCCTTCGGTAGCGGGCAATGAGCAGTTCTTC. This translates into CASPSVAGNEQFF.

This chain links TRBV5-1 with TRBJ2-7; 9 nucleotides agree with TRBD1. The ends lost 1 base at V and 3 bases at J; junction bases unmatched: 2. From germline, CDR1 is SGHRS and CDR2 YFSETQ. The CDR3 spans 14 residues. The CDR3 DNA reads TGCGCCAGCAGCTTGACAGGGGGCGGCTACGAGCAGTACTTC. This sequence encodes CASSLTGGGYEQYF.

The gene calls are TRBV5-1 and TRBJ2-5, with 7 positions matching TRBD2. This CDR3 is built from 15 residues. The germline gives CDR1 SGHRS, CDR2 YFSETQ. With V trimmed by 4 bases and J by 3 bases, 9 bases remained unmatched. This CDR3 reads CASSAAGLSKETQYF. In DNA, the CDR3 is TGCGCCAGCAGCGCAGCGGGACTATCAAAAGAGACCCAGTACTTC.

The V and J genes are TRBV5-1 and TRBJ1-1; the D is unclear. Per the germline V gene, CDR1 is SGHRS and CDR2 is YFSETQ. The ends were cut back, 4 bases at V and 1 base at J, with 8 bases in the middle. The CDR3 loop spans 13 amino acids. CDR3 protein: CASSPPGNTEAFF. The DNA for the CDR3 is TGCGCCAGCAGCCCCCCGGGGAACACTGAAGCTTTCTTT.

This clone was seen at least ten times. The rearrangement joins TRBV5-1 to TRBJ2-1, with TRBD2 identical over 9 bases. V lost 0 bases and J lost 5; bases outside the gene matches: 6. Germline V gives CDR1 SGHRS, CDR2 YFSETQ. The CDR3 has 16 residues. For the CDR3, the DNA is TGCGCCAGCAGCTTGGGGGGAGCGGGAGGTGACAATGAGCAGTTCTTC. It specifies CASSLGGAGGDNEQFF.

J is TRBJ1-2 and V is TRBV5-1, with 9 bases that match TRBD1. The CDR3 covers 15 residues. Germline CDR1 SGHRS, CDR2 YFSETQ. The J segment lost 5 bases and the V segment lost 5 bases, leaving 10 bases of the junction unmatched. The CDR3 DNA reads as TGCGCCAGCAGTTATAAAGGGACAGGGCGTTATGGCTACACCTTC. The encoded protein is CASSYKGTGRYGYTF.

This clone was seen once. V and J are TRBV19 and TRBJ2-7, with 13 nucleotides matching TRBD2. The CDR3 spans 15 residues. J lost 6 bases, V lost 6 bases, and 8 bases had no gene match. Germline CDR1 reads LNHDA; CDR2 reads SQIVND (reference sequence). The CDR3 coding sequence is TGTGCCAGTAGCCAACTAGCGGGGGGGCAGATCGAGCAGTACTTC. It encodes CASSQLAGGQIEQYF.

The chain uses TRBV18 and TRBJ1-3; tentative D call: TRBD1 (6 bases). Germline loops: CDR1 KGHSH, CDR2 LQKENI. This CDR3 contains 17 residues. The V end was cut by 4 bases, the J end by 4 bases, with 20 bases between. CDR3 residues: CASSQNPGQSAGNTIYF. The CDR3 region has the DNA TGTGCCAGCTCACAAAACCCGGGACAAAGCGCAGGAAACACCATATATTTT.

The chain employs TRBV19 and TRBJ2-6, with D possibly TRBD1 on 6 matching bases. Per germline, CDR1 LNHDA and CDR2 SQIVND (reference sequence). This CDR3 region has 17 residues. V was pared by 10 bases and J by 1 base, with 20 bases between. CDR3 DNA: TGTGCCACCCCCTTTTTGGGACAACTATCTGGGGCCAACGTCCTGACTTTC. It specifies CATPFLGQLSGANVLTF.

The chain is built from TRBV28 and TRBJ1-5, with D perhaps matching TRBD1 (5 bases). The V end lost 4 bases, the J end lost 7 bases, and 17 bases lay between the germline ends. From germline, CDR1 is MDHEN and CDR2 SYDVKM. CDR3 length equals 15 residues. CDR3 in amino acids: CASSSPDGSGQPQHF. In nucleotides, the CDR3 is TGTGCCAGCAGTTCTCCAGACGGGTCAGGGCAGCCCCAGCATTTT.

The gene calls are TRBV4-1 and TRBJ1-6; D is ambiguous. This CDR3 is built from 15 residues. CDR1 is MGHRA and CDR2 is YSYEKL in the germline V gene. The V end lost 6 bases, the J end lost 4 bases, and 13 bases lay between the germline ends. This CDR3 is CASSLDDSYNSPLHF. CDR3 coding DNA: TGCGCCAGCAGTCTTGATGACTCTTATAATTCACCCCTCCACTTT.

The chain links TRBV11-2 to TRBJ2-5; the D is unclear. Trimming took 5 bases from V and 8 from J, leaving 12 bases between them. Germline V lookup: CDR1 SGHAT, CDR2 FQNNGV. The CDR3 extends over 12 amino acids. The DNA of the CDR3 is TGTGCCAGCAGCGATGATCGTACAACCCAGTACTTC. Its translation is CASSDDRTTQYF. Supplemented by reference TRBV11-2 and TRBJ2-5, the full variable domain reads EAGVAQSPRYKIIEKRQSVAFWCNPISGHATLYWYQQILGQGPKLLIQFQNNGVVDDSQLPKDRFSAERLKGVDSTLKIQPAKLEDSAVYLCASSDDRTTQYFGPGTRLLVL.

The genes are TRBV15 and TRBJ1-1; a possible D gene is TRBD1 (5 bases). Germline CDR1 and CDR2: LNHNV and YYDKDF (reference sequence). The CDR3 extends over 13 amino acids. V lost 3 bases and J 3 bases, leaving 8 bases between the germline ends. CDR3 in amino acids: CATSRGGDTEAFF. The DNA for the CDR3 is TGTGCCACCAGCAGGGGAGGGGACACTGAAGCTTTCTTT.

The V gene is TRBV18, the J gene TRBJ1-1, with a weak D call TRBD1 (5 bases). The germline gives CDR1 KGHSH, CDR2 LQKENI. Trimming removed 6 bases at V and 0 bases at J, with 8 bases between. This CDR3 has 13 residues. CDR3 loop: CASSGLMNTEAFF. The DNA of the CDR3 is TGTGCCAGCTCGGGGCTCATGAACACTGAAGCTTTCTTT. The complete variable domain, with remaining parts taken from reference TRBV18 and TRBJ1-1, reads NAGVMQNPRHLVRRRGQEARLRCSPMKGHSHVYWYRQLPEEGLKFMVYLQKENIIDESGMPKERFSAEFPKEGPSILRIQQVVRGDSAAYFCASSGLMNTEAFFGQGTRLTVV.

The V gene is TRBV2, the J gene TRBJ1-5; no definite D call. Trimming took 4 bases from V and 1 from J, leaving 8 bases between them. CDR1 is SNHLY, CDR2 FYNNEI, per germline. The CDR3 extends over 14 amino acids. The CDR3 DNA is TGTGCCAGCAGTGGCGGGAGGAGCAATCAGCCCCAGCATTTT. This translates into CASSGGRSNQPQHF.